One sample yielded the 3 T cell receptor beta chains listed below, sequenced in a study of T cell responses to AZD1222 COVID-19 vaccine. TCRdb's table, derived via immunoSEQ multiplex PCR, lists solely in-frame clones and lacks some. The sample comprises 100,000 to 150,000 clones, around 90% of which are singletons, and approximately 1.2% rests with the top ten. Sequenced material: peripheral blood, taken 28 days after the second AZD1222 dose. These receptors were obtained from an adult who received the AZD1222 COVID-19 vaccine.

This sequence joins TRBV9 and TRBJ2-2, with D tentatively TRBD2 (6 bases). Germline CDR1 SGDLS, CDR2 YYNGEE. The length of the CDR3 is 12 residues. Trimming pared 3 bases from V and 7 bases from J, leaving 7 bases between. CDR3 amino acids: CASSGRGGELFF. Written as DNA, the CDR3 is TGTGCCAGCAGCGGGAGGGGCGGGGAGCTGTTTTTT.

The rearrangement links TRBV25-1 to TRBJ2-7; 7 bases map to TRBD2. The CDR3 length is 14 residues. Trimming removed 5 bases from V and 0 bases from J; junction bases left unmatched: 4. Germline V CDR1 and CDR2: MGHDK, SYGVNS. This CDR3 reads CASSSGTISYEQYF. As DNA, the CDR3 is TGTGCCAGCAGTTCCGGGACTATCTCCTACGAGCAGTACTTC.

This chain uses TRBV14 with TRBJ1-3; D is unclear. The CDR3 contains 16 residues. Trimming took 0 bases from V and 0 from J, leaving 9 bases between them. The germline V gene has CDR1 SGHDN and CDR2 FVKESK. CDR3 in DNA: TGTGCCAGCAGCCAAGATTTGCAGAGCTCTGGAAACACCATATATTTT. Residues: CASSQDLQSSGNTIYF.